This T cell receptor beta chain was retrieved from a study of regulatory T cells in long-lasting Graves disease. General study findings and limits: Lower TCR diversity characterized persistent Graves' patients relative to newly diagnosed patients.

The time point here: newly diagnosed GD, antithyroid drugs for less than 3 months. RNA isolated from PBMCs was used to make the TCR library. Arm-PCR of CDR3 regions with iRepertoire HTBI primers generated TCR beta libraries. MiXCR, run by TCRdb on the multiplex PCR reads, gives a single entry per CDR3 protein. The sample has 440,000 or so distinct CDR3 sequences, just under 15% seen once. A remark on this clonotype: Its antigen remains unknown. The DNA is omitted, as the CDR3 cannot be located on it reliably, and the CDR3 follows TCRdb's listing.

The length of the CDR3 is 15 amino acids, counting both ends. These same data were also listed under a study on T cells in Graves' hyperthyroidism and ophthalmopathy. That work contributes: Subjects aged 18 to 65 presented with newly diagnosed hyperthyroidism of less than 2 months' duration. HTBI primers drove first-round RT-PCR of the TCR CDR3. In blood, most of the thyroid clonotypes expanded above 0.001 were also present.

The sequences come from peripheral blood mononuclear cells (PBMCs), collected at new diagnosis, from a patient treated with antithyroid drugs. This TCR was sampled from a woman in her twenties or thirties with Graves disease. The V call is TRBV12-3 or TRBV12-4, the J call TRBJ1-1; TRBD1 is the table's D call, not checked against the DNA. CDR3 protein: CASSSSDRMNTEAFF.